The 20 T cell receptor beta chains below were found in one sample sequenced in a study of blood T cells in healthy people across ages. Using a J-beta primer mix together with a sample-barcoded 5' primer, a second PCR was run for 7 to 11 cycles. TCRdb redid the calling of the 5' RACE reads with MiXCR, one entry per CDR3 protein. The sample contains roughly 1,700,000 distinct CDR3 sequences, 25% to 30% of which appear only once. Sample: blood. Receptors were obtained from a woman under 40 in good health.

This clonotype was counted ten times or more. The chain combines TRBV12-3 or TRBV12-4 with TRBJ2-7; D is possibly TRBD2 (6 bases). This CDR3 is built from 14 residues. Trimming took 5 bases from V and 3 from J, leaving 14 bases between them. DNA of the CDR3: TGTGCCAGCAGTCCCGTGGCGGGGATCTACGAGCAGTACTTC. Amino acids: CASSPVAGIYEQYF.

This chain joins TRBV20-1 and TRBJ2-5; 9 nucleotides match TRBD1. The DNA end is a closer match to TRBJ2-1, so the J assignment may be wrong. Germline V gene sequence: CDR1 DFQATT, CDR2 SNEGSKA (reference sequence). The CDR3 length is 13 residues. The CDR3 DNA is TGCAGTGCCCAGGGACAGGGCCAAGAGACCCAGTTCTTC. This gives the protein CSAQGQGQETQFF.

This chain uses TRBV18 with TRBJ1-4; no clear D. Germline V gives CDR1 KGHSH, CDR2 LQKENI. The CDR3 totals 13 residues. Trimming shortened V by 3 bases and J by 10 bases, and 12 bases separated the two germline ends. Here the CDR3 DNA reads TGTGCCAGCTCACCGAGTAATGACGGAAAACTGTTTTTT. As protein: CASSPSNDGKLFF.

The rearrangement uses TRBV12-3 or TRBV12-4 and TRBJ2-5; TRBD2 matches 11 bases. The CDR3 consists of 17 residues. J was trimmed by 4 bases and V by 3 bases; bases with no gene match: 10. CDR3 DNA sequence: TGTGCCAGCAGTTTGATCCTAGCGGGAGGAAACCCAGAGACCCAGTACTTC. Protein product: CASSLILAGGNPETQYF.

V gene TRBV5-1 combines with J gene TRBJ2-3, with 7 bases lining up with TRBD2. This CDR3 contains 15 residues. The trim removed 1 base at V and 2 bases at J, leaving 4 bases unmatched. Germline V CDR1 and CDR2: SGHRS, YFSETQ. CDR3 sequence reads: CASSLRSGVTDTQYF. The CDR3 bases are TGCGCCAGCAGCTTGAGGAGCGGGGTCACAGATACGCAGTATTTT. The whole variable domain, remainder taken from reference TRBV5-1 and TRBJ2-3, is KAGVTQTPRYLIKTRGQQVTLSCSPISGHRSVSWYQQTPGQGLQFLFEYFSETQRNKGNFPGRFSGRQFSNSRSEMNVSTLELGDSALYLCASSLRSGVTDTQYFGPGTRLTVL.

V and J are TRBV7-8 and TRBJ2-1; possible D gene TRBD2, 6 bases. Trimming stripped 4 bases from V and 6 bases from J, with 13 bases between. In germline, CDR1 is SGHVS, CDR2 FQNEAQ. This CDR3 has 14 amino acids. This CDR3 is CASSYHLSGNEQFF. The DNA of the CDR3 is TGTGCCAGCAGCTACCATCTTAGCGGCAATGAGCAGTTCTTC. Combining the CDR3 with reference TRBV7-8 and TRBJ2-1 gives the whole variable domain GAGVSQSPRYKVAKRGQDVALRCDPISGHVSLFWYQQALGQGPEFLTYFQNEAQLDKSGLPSDRFFAERPEGSVSTLKIQRTQQEDSAVYLCASSYHLSGNEQFFGPGTRLTVL.

The chain has TRBV6-1 and TRBJ1-5; D gene unclear. This CDR3 has 15 residues. Germline V gene lookup returns CDR1 MNHNS and CDR2 SASEGT. V lost 6 bases and J 0 bases, leaving 12 bases between the germline ends. CDR3 sequence (DNA): TGTGCCAGCAGGGATCCAGGAAGTAGCAATCAGCCCCAGCATTTT. Translating it yields CASRDPGSSNQPQHF.

J is TRBJ2-7 and V is TRBV5-1, with D tentatively TRBD1 (7 bases). The J call may be faulty, since TRBJ2-5 better matches the DNA end. There are 14 residues in the CDR3. Germline values: CDR1 SGHRS, CDR2 YFSETQ. DNA for the CDR3: TGCGCCAGCAGCTTACAAAGACAGGGAGGGACCCAGTACTTC. The encoded protein is CASSLQRQGGTQYF.

This clonotype was found many times. The chain is built from TRBV14 and TRBJ2-1; TRBD2 might be the D (6 bases). Germline lookup yields CDR1 SGHDN and CDR2 FVKESK. The CDR3 consists of 13 residues. Trimming removed 9 bases from V and 7 bases from J, with 16 bases in between. CDR3 sequence: CASSPSRGNEQFF. CDR3 bases: TGTGCCAGTAGTCCTTCCCGGGGGAATGAGCAGTTCTTC.

J is TRBJ2-7 and V is TRBV20-1; 8 nucleotides line up with TRBD1. The CDR3 has 15 amino acids. V lost 3 bases, J lost 4 bases, and 11 bases stayed unmatched. Per germline, CDR1 DFQATT and CDR2 SNEGSKA (reference sequence). The CDR3 is CSASVALQGGYEQYF. The CDR3 nucleotides read TGCAGTGCTAGTGTGGCTTTACAGGGGGGTTACGAGCAGTACTTC.

This sequence joins TRBV7-2 and TRBJ1-5; D remains ambiguous. The ends were cut back, 3 bases at V and 9 bases at J, with 12 bases in the middle. The CDR3 loop spans 13 amino acids. Germline V gene sequence: CDR1 SGHTA, CDR2 FQGNSA. CDR3: CASSLGGQGPQHF. In DNA form, the CDR3 reads TGTGCCAGCAGCTTGGGCGGCCAAGGGCCCCAGCATTTT.

This clonotype was counted between two and nine times. This chain joins TRBV20-1 and TRBJ2-2; possible D gene TRBD1, 6 bases. Between the trimmed V and J ends, which lost 3 bases and 7 bases, there was a span of 12 bases. This CDR3 region has 13 residues. The V gene's germline CDR1 is DFQATT and CDR2 SNEGSKA (reference sequence). Here the CDR3 DNA reads TGCAGTGCTAGTACAGGGATTGGCGGGGAGCTGTTTTTT. Protein product: CSASTGIGGELFF.

This clonotype has more than one count but fewer than ten. The chain uses TRBV12-5 and TRBJ2-3; TRBD1 agrees at 7 bases. The germline gives CDR1 LGHNT, CDR2 FRNRAP. Losses at the gene ends were 5 bases for V and 4 bases for J; bases not matched to a gene: 12. The CDR3 totals 16 residues. The CDR3 DNA reads as TGTGCTAGTGGTCCTCCGCCGGGACAGTCGCCAGATACGCAGTATTTT. Its protein is CASGPPPGQSPDTQYF.

This clonotype was observed at least ten times. The V call is TRBV4-3, the J call TRBJ2-7; 7 bases line up with TRBD2. V lost 4 bases and J lost 5; bases outside the gene matches: 5. Germline V gene lookup returns CDR1 LGHNA and CDR2 YSLEER. CDR3 length equals 13 residues. The CDR3 loop is CASSPGAGNEQYF. CDR3 DNA: TGCGCCAGCAGCCCAGGAGCGGGAAACGAGCAGTACTTC.

CDR3 sequence (DNA): TGCAGTGCTAGAGGTTGGGGGAAAGAGACCCAGTACTTC. Translation: CSARGWGKETQYF. The V gene is TRBV20-1, the J gene TRBJ2-5, with D possibly being TRBD1 or TRBD2 (5 bases each). CDR1 is DFQATT and CDR2 is SNEGSKA in the germline V gene (reference sequence). CDR3 length: 13 residues. Trimming shortened V by 1 base and J by 3 bases, and 9 bases separated the two germline ends.

V and J are TRBV6-1 and TRBJ2-3, with D possibly TRBD2 on 6 matching bases. With 10 bases removed from V and 0 bases from J, the gap between germline ends came to 17 bases. CDR3 length: 15 amino acids. CDR1 and CDR2 (germline): MNHNS, SASEGT. The CDR3 DNA follows: TGTGCCAACCTTGGACGGGAGCCTAGCACAGATACGCAGTATTTT. The encoded protein is CANLGREPSTDTQYF.

With respect to this clonotype: A much larger clone lies a single base off, so this may be a read error. The chain carries TRBV12-3 or TRBV12-4 and TRBJ2-5; 7 bases match TRBD1. With 11 bases clipped from V and 4 bases from J, the junction kept 13 bases outside the gene matches. This CDR3 region has 14 residues. CDR3 sequence: CAGTPSDRAETQYF. DNA of the CDR3: TGTGCCGGCACCCCTTCTGACAGGGCAGAGACCCAGTACTTC.

This clonotype was counted at least ten times. This rearrangement joins TRBV4-1 to TRBJ2-5; D may be TRBD1 (6 bases). CDR1 is MGHRA and CDR2 is YSYEKL in the germline V gene. The CDR3 runs 13 residues. V was pared by 5 bases and J by 3 bases, with 10 bases between. The CDR3 DNA reads as TGCGCCAGCAGCTACCCAGGGGAAGAGACCCAGTACTTC. Translating gives CASSYPGEETQYF.

In the case of this clonotype: No conserved phenylalanine or tryptophan ends this CDR3, so it is likely a read error. The rearrangement links TRBV6-2 or TRBV6-3 to TRBJ2-7; D call uncertain. The J call could be wrong; TRBJ2-5 is a better fit for the DNA end. The CDR3 is 16 amino acids. Germline V gene sequence: CDR1 MNHEY, CDR2 SVGEGT. The CDR3 coding sequence is TGTGCCAGCAGTTACTCGATGGCAGAACCACAAGAGACCCAGTACTGC. Translation: CASSYSMAEPQETQYC.

Remarks on this clonotype: A junction boundary mismatches the germline segment, possibly from a read error. This chain uses TRBV6-5 with TRBJ1-3; D is unresolved. The CDR3 contains 17 residues. Germline V gene lookup returns CDR1 MNHEY and CDR2 SVGAGI. Written as DNA, the CDR3 is TGTGCCAGTAGTTACTCGATGCCGGGGTTGGCTGGAAACACCATATATTTT. This translates into CASSYSMPGLAGNTIYF.